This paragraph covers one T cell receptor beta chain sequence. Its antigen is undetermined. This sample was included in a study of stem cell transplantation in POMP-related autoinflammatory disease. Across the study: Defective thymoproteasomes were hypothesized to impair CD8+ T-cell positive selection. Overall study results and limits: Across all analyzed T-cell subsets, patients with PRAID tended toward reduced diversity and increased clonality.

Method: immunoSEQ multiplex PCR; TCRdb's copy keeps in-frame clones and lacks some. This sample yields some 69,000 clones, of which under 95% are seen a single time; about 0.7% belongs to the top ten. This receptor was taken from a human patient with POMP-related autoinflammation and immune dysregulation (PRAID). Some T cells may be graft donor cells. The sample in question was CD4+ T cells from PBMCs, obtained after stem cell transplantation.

CDR3 DNA sequence: TGTGCCAGCACCCCCCGAGGGGGGGTAGAGACCCAGTACTTC. Its protein product is CASTPRGGVETQYF. The chain has TRBV28 and TRBJ2-5, with D possibly being TRBD2 (7 bases). Germline values: CDR1 MDHEN, CDR2 SYDVKM. Trimming took off 7 bases at V and 4 bases at J, with 16 bases between the two ends. The CDR3 is 14 amino acids.